This T cell receptor beta chain originates from a study of T-cell memory formation after mild COVID-19. Between the trimmed V and J ends, which lost 5 bases and 7 bases, there was a span of 11 bases. The CDR3 sequence is 11 residues long. The germline V gene has CDR1 SQVTM and CDR2 ANQGSEA. TCRdb fed the 5' RACE reads into MiXCR, producing one record per CDR3 protein. The sample consists of around 370,000 distinct CDR3 sequences, 20% to 25% of them appearing once. This clonotype was detected only a few times. Sequenced sample: PBMCs or a T cell subset sorted from them (not recorded which). This receptor was taken from an adult woman who had mild COVID-19 (a few samples of this study predate the infection). Cell type and time point are not known. This chain connects TRBV29-1 to TRBJ1-2; D remains ambiguous. CDR3 sequence: CSVFGSGGYTF. Here the CDR3 DNA reads TGCAGCGTTTTCGGTTCGGGTGGCTACACCTTC.